This is a list of T cell receptor beta chains from one sample in a study of blood T cell repertoires in COVID-19. Produced via immunoSEQ multiplex PCR; TCRdb's table is partial and in-frame only. The sample lists tens of thousands of clones, 85% to 95% occurring once. Sequencing input: peripheral blood. These TCRs come from a human donor in a cohort sampled during active COVID-19. Both conserved end residues are part of each CDR3. D genes are given only for firm matches. Clone size is not always given. Where it is, it says once, few, many or a class for expanded clones.

J	V	size	D	CDR3	DNA
TRBJ2-1	TRBV5-5	.	.	CASSLHIAEPYNEQFF	TGTGCCAGCAGCTTGCATATAGCGGAGCCCTACAATGAGCAGTTCTTC
TRBJ1-6	TRBV6-4	.	TRBD1	CASSDLGTGRSPLHF	TGTGCCAGCAGTGACCTGGGGACAGGGCGTTCACCCCTCCACTTT
TRBJ2-3	TRBV7-9	.	TRBD2	CASINRLAGASDTQYF	TGTGCCAGCATCAATCGACTAGCGGGGGCCTCAGATACGCAGTATTTT
TRBJ2-2	TRBV24-1	.	.	CATETDTSTGELFF	TGTGCCACCGAGACAGATACGTCCACCGGGGAGCTGTTTTTT
TRBJ2-3	TRBV5-5	.	TRBD1	CASSPRTGPPGTQYF	TGTGCCAGCAGCCCGCGGACAGGTCCGCCGGGTACGCAGTATTTT
TRBJ1-2	TRBV4-2	.	TRBD1	CASSQKIGGSFYGYTF	TGTGCCAGCAGCCAAAAAATAGGGGGCAGCTTCTATGGCTACACCTTC
TRBJ2-1	TRBV19	.	TRBD2	CASSEPGTSGYNEQFF	TGTGCCAGTAGTGAACCCGGGACTAGCGGATACAATGAGCAGTTCTTC
TRBJ2-7	TRBV5-1	.	TRBD2	CASSLGLAGIYEQYF	TGCGCCAGCAGCTTGGGCCTAGCGGGCATCTACGAGCAGTACTTC
TRBJ2-4	TRBV28	.	.	CASSVSRVAKNIQYF	TGTGCCAGCAGTGTATCTAGAGTAGCCAAAAACATTCAGTACTTC
TRBJ2-2	TRBV5-4	.	.	CASSPRASESQTGELFF	TGTGCCAGCAGCCCGCGGGCTAGCGAAAGCCAAACCGGGGAGCTGTTTTTT
TRBJ1-1	TRBV10-3	.	.	CAISGNTEAFF	TGTGCCATCTCGGGGAACACTGAAGCTTTCTTT
TRBJ1-6	TRBV7-9	.	.	CASSPLDRNNSPLHF	TGTGCCAGCAGCCCGCTGGACAGAAATAATTCACCCCTCCACTTT
TRBJ2-6	TRBV5-1	.	.	CASSLQSGANVLTF	TGCGCCAGCAGCTTGCAATCTGGGGCCAACGTCCTGACTTTC
TRBJ2-7	TRBV28	.	TRBD1	CATQGAYEQYF	TGTGCCACACAGGGGGCCTACGAGCAGTACTTC
TRBJ1-3	TRBV12-2	.	.	CASRPDIAGNTIYF	TGTGCAAGTCGTCCCGACATTGCCGGAAACACCATATATTTT
TRBJ2-3	TRBV4-2	.	.	CASSHPRGTTDTQYF	TGTGCCAGCAGCCATCCTCGGGGGACCACAGATACGCAGTATTTT
TRBJ1-5	TRBV19	.	.	CASSIVSGYQPQHF	TGTGCCAGTAGTATAGTATCAGGGTATCAGCCCCAGCATTTT
TRBJ1-2	TRBV6-6	.	.	CASSHPRQAYYGYTF	TGTGCCAGCTCCCACCCCAGACAGGCTTACTATGGCTACACCTTC
TRBJ1-4	TRBV11-2	once	.	CASSFRNEKLFF	TGTGCCAGCAGCTTCCGGAATGAAAAACTGTTTTTT
TRBJ2-5	TRBV2	.	.	CASSESPGSKETQYF	TGTGCCAGCAGTGAATCCCCCGGTTCGAAAGAGACCCAGTACTTC
TRBJ1-2	TRBV5-4	.	TRBD1	CASRQMGQTYNYGYTF	TGTGCCAGCAGACAAATGGGACAGACTTATAACTATGGCTACACCTTC
TRBJ1-5	TRBV19	.	.	CASSIDPGTLLINQPQHF	TGTGCCAGTAGTATAGATCCAGGAACCTTATTGATCAATCAGCCCCAGCATTTT
TRBJ2-5	TRBV6-2/TRBV6-3	.	TRBD2	CASSDPSGGAGETQYF	TGTGCCAGCAGTGATCCTAGCGGGGGGGCCGGAGAGACCCAGTACTTC
TRBJ2-5	TRBV5-4	.	TRBD2	CASSRGAGGSQETQYF	TGTGCCAGCAGCCGAGGAGCGGGAGGGTCCCAAGAGACCCAGTACTTC
TRBJ2-1	TRBV3-1/TRBV3-2	.	TRBD2	CASSQALAGADEQFF	TGTGCCAGCAGCCAAGCGCTAGCGGGAGCCGATGAGCAGTTCTTC
TRBJ2-7	TRBV28	.	.	CASSPGLGYEQYF	TGTGCCAGCAGTCCGGGGTTGGGCTACGAGCAGTACTTC
TRBJ1-2	TRBV27	.	TRBD1	CASSSTGFHGYTF	TGTGCCAGCAGTTCGACAGGGTTTCATGGCTACACCTTC
TRBJ2-5	TRBV5-1	.	.	CASSLAQETQYF	TGCGCCAGCAGCTTGGCGCAAGAGACCCAGTACTTC
TRBJ2-7	TRBV19	.	.	CASSAGPATYEQYF	TGTGCCAGTAGTGCAGGGCCGGCGACCTACGAGCAGTACTTC
TRBJ1-6	TRBV3-1/TRBV3-2	.	.	CASSQEVGGNSPLHF	TGTGCCAGCAGCCAAGAGGTAGGAGGTAATTCACCCCTCCACTTT
TRBJ2-1	TRBV6-5	.	.	CASSLRGGAGNEQFF	TGTGCCAGCAGTCTCCGAGGGGGGGCCGGCAATGAGCAGTTCTTC
TRBJ1-5	TRBV9	few	TRBD1	CASSLSGTAQPQHF	TGTGCCAGCAGCTTATCCGGGACAGCTCAGCCCCAGCATTTT
TRBJ2-5	TRBV27	.	TRBD2	CASSLTGTSGEAQYF	TGTGCCAGCAGTTTAACCGGGACTAGCGGGGAGGCCCAGTACTTC
TRBJ2-3	TRBV12-5	.	TRBD2	CASNPREDTDTQYF	TGTGCTAGCAACCCCCGGGAGGACACAGATACGCAGTATTTT
TRBJ2-7	TRBV6-2/TRBV6-3	once	TRBD2	CASSGTSYAQYF	TGTGCCAGCAGTGGGACTAGCTACGCGCAGTACTTC
TRBJ2-5	TRBV12-3/TRBV12-4	.	.	CASRPGSPETQYF	TGTGCCAGCAGACCGGGGTCCCCAGAGACCCAGTACTTC
TRBJ2-5	TRBV2	.	.	CASSAGPETQYF	TGTGCCAGCAGTGCAGGTCCGGAGACCCAGTACTTC
TRBJ2-1	TRBV7-9	.	.	CASSPPKAGEQFF	TGTGCCAGCAGCCCCCCGAAAGCGGGTGAGCAGTTCTTC
TRBJ1-1	TRBV7-2	.	.	CASSLVSLEVNTEAFF	TGTGCCAGCAGCTTAGTCTCGTTGGAGGTGAACACTGAAGCTTTCTTT
TRBJ1-2	TRBV19	once	.	CASSSRGSYGYTF	TGTGCCAGTAGTAGCAGGGGATCCTATGGCTACACCTTC
TRBJ2-1	TRBV4-1	.	.	CASSQERIGVYNEQFF	TGCGCCAGCAGCCAAGAGCGGATCGGGGTCTACAATGAGCAGTTCTTC
TRBJ2-1	TRBV9	.	.	CASSADEGWFGVYNEQFF	TGTGCCAGCAGCGCCGATGAAGGTTGGTTCGGGGTCTACAATGAGCAGTTCTTC
TRBJ1-4	TRBV7-9	.	.	CASRTGFNEKLFF	TGTGCCAGCAGGACAGGATTTAATGAAAAACTGTTTTTT
TRBJ2-1	TRBV6-1	once	TRBD1	CASSEAGWDRAYNEQFF	TGTGCCAGCAGTGAAGCAGGATGGGACAGGGCCTACAATGAGCAGTTCTTC
TRBJ1-4	TRBV7-9	.	TRBD1	CASSATGTGDEKLFF	TGTGCCAGCAGCGCAACAGGGACAGGGGACGAAAAACTGTTTTTT
TRBJ2-3	TRBV7-9	.	.	CASSLSNRWHHTDTQYF	TGTGCCAGCAGCCTTAGCAATAGGTGGCACCACACAGATACGCAGTATTTT
TRBJ2-2	TRBV9	.	.	CASSVARTGELFF	TGTGCCAGCAGCGTAGCGAGGACCGGGGAGCTGTTTTTT
TRBJ1-3	TRBV21-1	.	.	CASSNNSLSSGNTIYF	TGTGCCAGCAGCAACAACAGCCTTAGCTCTGGAAACACCATATATTTT
TRBJ1-4	TRBV28	.	TRBD1	CASRLTGGEMYEKLFF	TGTGCCAGCAGGTTAACAGGGGGAGAGATGTATGAAAAACTGTTTTTT
TRBJ2-2	TRBV16	.	.	CASSQGQTNTGELFF	TGTGCCAGCAGCCAAGGGCAGACGAACACCGGGGAGCTGTTTTTT
TRBJ1-5	TRBV19	.	.	CASSIGQGWNQPQHF	TGTGCCAGTAGTATTGGTCAGGGTTGGAATCAGCCCCAGCATTTT
TRBJ1-5	TRBV25-1	.	.	CASSGERGNQPQHF	TGTGCCAGCAGTGGCGAAAGAGGGAATCAGCCCCAGCATTTT
TRBJ2-5	TRBV15	.	.	CATSGGTQETQYF	TGTGCCACCAGCGGGGGGACTCAAGAGACCCAGTACTTC
TRBJ1-2	TRBV5-1	.	TRBD1	CASSSAGGANGYTF	TGCGCCAGCAGCTCAGCAGGGGGCGCAAATGGCTACACCTTC
TRBJ2-1	TRBV5-6	.	TRBD2	CASSLEATSGTNNEQFF	TGTGCCAGCAGCTTGGAGGCGACTAGCGGGACCAACAATGAGCAGTTCTTC
TRBJ1-2	TRBV12-3/TRBV12-4	.	TRBD1	CASMGQGYYGYTF	TGTGCCAGCATGGGACAGGGGTACTATGGCTACACCTTC
TRBJ2-7	TRBV19	.	.	CASSAGNSYEQYF	TGTGCCAGTAGCGCAGGAAACTCCTACGAGCAGTACTTC
TRBJ2-1	TRBV7-2	.	.	CASSPNRVSYNEQFF	TGTGCCAGCAGCCCCAACAGGGTCTCCTACAATGAGCAGTTCTTC
TRBJ2-5	TRBV5-3	.	.	CARSFTATTGGTQYF	TGTGCCAGAAGCTTTACCGCGACGACCGGGGGTACCCAGTACTTC